The T cell receptor beta chain under discussion was sequenced for a study of cytomegalovirus exposure and HLA in healthy donors. Turning to the study itself: An earlier analysis found around 120 million unique TCR beta sequences from approximately 190 million T cells. Study findings and constraints: The authors judged a highly shared variant cluster likely a sequencing artifact. Previously analyzed data showed that most TCR beta V segments were productive at a frequency of about 87% or about 30%.

A word on this clone: What it binds is unknown.

The V gene's germline CDR1 is LGHNA and CDR2 YSLEER. The CDR3 loop spans 15 amino acids. V was clipped by 2 bases and J by 3 bases, with 11 bases between them. Amplification used 60 Vbeta primers and 13 Jbeta primers. The data were produced by immunoSEQ multiplex PCR, yet TCRdb's version contains in-frame clones alone and is incomplete. The sample lists some 130,000 clones; more than 70% were seen once. Each donor was healthy, and each was a bone marrow donor. This sequence was found in a male donor in good health and CMV-seronegative. This chain joins TRBV4-3 and TRBJ1-5; D possibly corresponds to TRBD1 (5 bases). Sequenced input: PBMCs. The CDR3 reads CASSQSEGNNQPQHF. CDR3 nucleotide sequence: TGCGCCAGCAGCCAATCGGAGGGGAACAATCAGCCCCAGCATTTT.